This entry lists 24 T cell receptor beta chains sequenced from one sample in a study of identical twins. TCRdb re-analysed the 5' RACE reads in MiXCR, keeping a single row per CDR3 protein. The data hold about 520,000 distinct CDR3 sequences, with 22% observed a single time. These data also featured in a second study, about T cells expressing NK-cell markers.

Input material: CD4+ T cells sorted from blood. The receptors derive from a woman in her late teens or twenties in good health.

A few counts support this clonotype. The chain combines TRBV9 with TRBJ2-4; 9 bases agree with TRBD2. Germline-derived CDR1 and CDR2 are SGDLS and YYNGEE. The junction had 2 bases not matched to a gene; V was cut back by 5 bases and J by 5 bases. The CDR3 loop spans 13 amino acids. The CDR3 protein is CASSRTSENIQYF. The DNA of the CDR3 is TGTGCCAGCAGTCGGACTAGCGAAAACATTCAGTACTTC.

In its sample, this clonotype was seen a few times. The chain recombines TRBV20-1 with TRBJ2-1, with 11 nucleotides matching TRBD1. The germline V gene encodes CDR1 DFQATT and CDR2 SNEGSKA (reference sequence). J lost 7 bases, V lost 3 bases, and 8 bases had no gene match. This CDR3 spans 15 amino acids. CDR3 DNA sequence: TGCAGTGCTAGCCTCTGGGACAGGGGGAGGAATGAGCAGTTCTTC. Translating gives CSASLWDRGRNEQFF.

The V and J genes are TRBV29-1 and TRBJ2-7; D remains unclear. Germline CDR1 SQVTM, CDR2 ANQGSEA. The CDR3 sequence is 10 residues long. Trimming removed 4 bases from V and 3 bases from J, with 4 bases in between. The CDR3 reads CSVVFYEQYF. CDR3 bases: TGCAGCGTTGTCTTCTACGAGCAGTACTTC.

This clonotype was seen just once. The CDR3: CASSPNRASTDTQYF. CDR3 nucleotide sequence: TGCGCCAGCAGTCCAAACAGGGCTAGCACAGATACGCAGTATTTT. V is TRBV23-1 and J is TRBJ2-3; possible D gene TRBD1, 6 bases. TRBV23-1 is an open reading frame, and its role is uncertain. The germline V and J ends were trimmed by 4 bases and 0 bases, with 11 bases remaining between them. The length of the CDR3 is 15 residues.

The J gene is TRBJ2-1, the V gene TRBV20-1; 7 bases are a match to TRBD2. This CDR3 contains 14 residues. Germline CDR1 DFQATT, CDR2 SNEGSKA (reference sequence). The V segment lost 5 bases and the J segment 1 base; nucleotides outside the gene matches: 5. CDR3 sequence reads: CSALRGGSYNEQFF. The CDR3 region has the DNA TGCAGTGCTCTGCGGGGAGGGTCCTACAATGAGCAGTTCTTC.

This CDR3 is CASSFSNLYEQYF. The DNA for the CDR3 is TGTGCCAGCAGCTTTAGTAACCTTTACGAGCAGTACTTC. The gene calls are TRBV7-9 and TRBJ2-7, with D unclear. This CDR3 is built from 13 residues. Germline CDR1 is SEHNR and CDR2 is FQNEAQ (reference sequence). Trimming cost V 3 bases and J 4 bases, with 10 bases left between them.

This clonotype was counted ten times or more. The chain has TRBV5-5 and TRBJ2-7, with unresolved D. The CDR3 has 13 amino acids. The V gene's germline CDR1 is SGHKS and CDR2 YYEKEE (reference sequence). The V gene lost 2 bases and the J gene lost 3 bases, with 9 bases spanning the gap. The CDR3 reads CASSFSAYYEQYF. The CDR3 bases are TGTGCCAGCAGCTTCAGCGCCTACTACGAGCAGTACTTC.

In its sample, this clonotype was seen a few times. This sequence joins TRBV20-1 and TRBJ1-5; D not resolved. The CDR3 consists of 13 residues. The germline V gene has CDR1 DFQATT and CDR2 SNEGSKA (reference sequence). Deletions cut 4 bases from V and 5 bases from J, with 12 bases between. Written as DNA, the CDR3 is TGCAGTGCTAAAGCCAGGCGGGATCAGCCCCAGCATTTT. It yields the protein CSAKARRDQPQHF.

This clonotype was observed a handful of times. The chain couples TRBV6-5 to TRBJ2-7; TRBD2 agrees at 10 bases. V was clipped by 7 bases and J by 5 bases; unmatched bases: 11. The CDR3 runs to 15 residues. The germline V gene encodes CDR1 MNHEY and CDR2 SVGAGI. The CDR3 reads CASISLSSGRNEQYF. Written as DNA, the CDR3 is TGTGCCAGCATTAGTTTATCTAGCGGGAGAAACGAGCAGTACTTC.

This clonotype was seen a few times. The rearrangement uses TRBV20-1 and TRBJ1-2, with no clear D. V lost 1 base and J lost 6, with 9 bases in between. CDR3 length: 12 residues. Germline V gene sequence: CDR1 DFQATT, CDR2 SNEGSKA (reference sequence). The CDR3 DNA is TGCAGTGCTAGAGGGGGATACAATGGCTACACCTTC. This sequence encodes CSARGGYNGYTF.

CDR3 amino acids: CASSQGSGLAGANVLTF. The CDR3 nucleotides are TGCGCCAGCAGCCAAGGGTCAGGACTAGCTGGGGCCAACGTCCTGACTTTC. The chain carries TRBV4-3 and TRBJ2-6; 7 bases match TRBD2. The CDR3 is 17 residues long. Looked up from germline, CDR1 is LGHNA and CDR2 is YSLEER. With V trimmed by 1 base and J by 2 bases, 5 bases remained unmatched.

This clonotype was picked up many times. The chain links TRBV5-1 to TRBJ2-1, with 7 bases matching TRBD1. Trimming took 4 bases from V and 4 from J; bases not matched to a gene: 5. Germline CDR1 and CDR2: SGHRS and YFSETQ. CDR3 length equals 14 residues. CDR3 sequence: CASSPGQSYNEQFF. The CDR3 nucleotides read TGCGCCAGCAGCCCGGGACAGTCATACAATGAGCAGTTCTTC.

This clonotype was detected many times. The rearrangement links TRBV20-1 to TRBJ2-3; D ambiguous. The CDR3 runs to 13 residues. Trimming shortened V by 3 bases and J by 5 bases, and 12 bases separated the two germline ends. Germline V lookup: CDR1 DFQATT, CDR2 SNEGSKA (reference sequence). CDR3 in DNA: TGCAGTGCTAGGACTGGGAAGCGAGATACGCAGTATTTT. Residues: CSARTGKRDTQYF.

V gene TRBV20-1 combines with J gene TRBJ1-1, with D unclear. The V end was cut by 3 bases, the J end by 0 bases, with 11 bases between. CDR3 size: 14 residues. The germline CDR1 and CDR2 sequences are DFQATT and SNEGSKA (reference sequence). Here the CDR3 DNA reads TGCAGTGCTAGGCCACCCAGGCTGAACACTGAAGCTTTCTTT. This gives the protein CSARPPRLNTEAFF.

This clonotype was recorded a few times. The chain employs TRBV29-1 and TRBJ1-2; D remains unclear. There are 11 residues in the CDR3. Trimming shortened V by 7 bases and J by 8 bases, and 14 bases separated the two germline ends. Germline CDR1 SQVTM, CDR2 ANQGSEA. CDR3 sequence: CSGKDGGGYTF. For the CDR3, the DNA is TGCAGCGGAAAGGACGGCGGGGGCTACACCTTC.

This clonotype occurred a few times. J is TRBJ2-3 and V is TRBV28, with a possible D match to TRBD2 (5 bases). The CDR3 loop spans 12 amino acids. In germline, CDR1 is MDHEN, CDR2 SYDVKM. Trimming took 2 bases from V and 9 from J, leaving 9 bases between them. CDR3 loop: CASSLRRTTQYF. CDR3 coding DNA: TGTGCCAGCAGTTTAAGGAGGACCACGCAGTATTTT.

Only a few counts were recorded for this clonotype. This rearrangement joins TRBV11-2 to TRBJ2-2; D remains unclear. Trimming removed 3 bases at V and 1 base at J, with 6 bases between. The CDR3 extends over 14 amino acids. Germline CDR1 SGHAT, CDR2 FQNNGV. CDR3: CASSFTGNTGELFF. The CDR3 DNA sequence: TGTGCCAGCAGCTTTACGGGGAACACCGGGGAGCTGTTTTTT.

In this sample, this clonotype turned up a few times. The chain combines TRBV20-1 with TRBJ2-1; D ambiguous. Germline V gives CDR1 DFQATT, CDR2 SNEGSKA (reference sequence). This CDR3 has 12 residues. Trimming removed 6 bases at V and 7 bases at J, with 13 bases between. This chain's CDR3 is CSADPSGNEQFF. CDR3 sequence (DNA): TGCAGTGCAGACCCTAGTGGTAATGAGCAGTTCTTC.

The CDR3, as DNA: TGTGCCAGCAGCCGGACTAGCGGGAAGGTGAGGACAGATACGCAGTATTTT. Its protein product is CASSRTSGKVRTDTQYF. The chain uses TRBV3-1 and TRBJ2-3; 12 nucleotides line up with TRBD2. The CDR3 covers 17 residues. Germline CDR1 and CDR2: LGHDT and YNNKEL (reference sequence). V was clipped by 4 bases and J by 3 bases; unmatched bases: 8.

This clonotype was detected a few times. The chain is built from TRBV15 and TRBJ2-5; D is uncertain. This CDR3 is 14 amino acids long. V dropped 1 base and J dropped 5 bases, with 11 bases sitting between them. Germline loops: CDR1 LNHNV, CDR2 YYDKDF (reference sequence). The CDR3, as DNA: TGTGCCACCAGCAGAGTACTGGCCCGTGAGACCCAGTACTTC. It translates to CATSRVLARETQYF. The variable domain in full, with the rest retrieved from reference TRBV15 and TRBJ2-5, is DAMVIQNPRYQVTQFGKPVTLSCSQTLNHNVMYWYQQKSSQAPKLLFHYYDKDFNNEADTPDNFQSRRPNTSFCFLDIRSPGLGDTAMYLCATSRVLARETQYFGPGTRLLVL.

The genes are TRBV20-1 and TRBJ2-7, with a tentative D call TRBD1 (5 bases). The V and J ends lost 0 bases and 2 bases respectively, with 11 bases between them. Germline lookup yields CDR1 DFQATT and CDR2 SNEGSKA (reference sequence). The CDR3 totals 14 residues. The CDR3 is CSARDQGGPYEQYF. The CDR3 DNA is TGCAGTGCTAGAGATCAGGGCGGCCCCTACGAGCAGTACTTC.

The J gene is TRBJ2-7, the V gene TRBV3-1; D ambiguous. From germline, CDR1 is LGHDT and CDR2 YNNKEL (reference sequence). The CDR3 extends over 13 amino acids. V dropped 4 bases and J dropped 5 bases, with 12 bases sitting between them. The CDR3 region has the DNA TGTGCCAGCAGCCGGGCCTCTGGGAACGAGCAGTACTTC. It encodes CASSRASGNEQYF.

The chain links TRBV6-2 or TRBV6-3 to TRBJ1-5; 8 bases match TRBD1. The germline V gene encodes CDR1 MNHEY and CDR2 SVGEGT. The CDR3 length is 17 residues. J gave up 4 bases and V 2 bases, and 10 bases lay outside the gene matches. The CDR3 loop reads CASSYHRAGGANQPQHF. CDR3 in DNA: TGTGCCAGCAGTTACCATCGAGCAGGGGGCGCGAATCAGCCCCAGCATTTT.

V gene TRBV20-1 combines with J gene TRBJ2-7; possibly TRBD2 for D (5 bases). Per the germline V gene, CDR1 is DFQATT and CDR2 is SNEGSKA (reference sequence). Between the trimmed V and J ends, which lost 5 bases and 6 bases, there was a span of 14 bases. This CDR3 spans 12 amino acids. The CDR3 DNA follows: TGCAGTGCTGTCGACTATTTCCGCGAGCAGTACTTC. Its protein is CSAVDYFREQYF.